A single sample is the source of the 17 T cell receptor beta chains below, sequenced in a study of T cells in localized non-small cell lung cancer. The assay was immunoSEQ multiplex PCR, and TCRdb's table has in-frame clones only and misses some. The sample yields 45,000 to 55,000 clones, 86% seen once. Sequenced here: peripheral blood, sampled before any cancer treatment. These receptors were collected from a male donor aged 60 or older with stage III squamous cell lung carcinoma.

The J gene is TRBJ1-2, the V gene TRBV11-1, with D possibly being TRBD1 (5 bases). V was cut by 4 bases and J by 1 base, with 10 bases left in between. CDR1 is SGHAT and CDR2 is FQDESV in the germline V gene (reference sequence). This CDR3 is built from 14 residues. The CDR3 DNA is TGTGCCAGCAGCTCGGGGGTTAGTAACTATGGCTACACCTTC. Residues: CASSSGVSNYGYTF.

The gene calls are TRBV2 and TRBJ2-1; unclear D gene. Germline loops: CDR1 SNHLY, CDR2 FYNNEI. Between the trimmed V and J ends, which lost 3 bases and 0 bases, there was a span of 9 bases. This CDR3 is 15 amino acids long. CDR3 nucleotides: TGTGCCAGCAGTGACGGTACCAGCTCCTACAATGAGCAGTTCTTC. It codes for CASSDGTSSYNEQFF.

A single count supports this clone. The chain joins TRBV7-9 to TRBJ1-1; D is undetermined. Germline V gene data show CDR1 as SEHNR and CDR2 as FQNEAQ (reference sequence). This CDR3 is 16 amino acids long. V was clipped by 6 bases and J by 3 bases, with 20 bases between them. CDR3 bases: TGTGCCAGCAGGGGCGGCGCATTTGCTGGAGACACTGAAGCTTTCTTT. It is translated as CASRGGAFAGDTEAFF.

This rearrangement joins TRBV29-1 to TRBJ2-1; D unclear. The V end was cut by 4 bases, the J end by 2 bases, with 9 bases between. The CDR3 sequence is 13 residues long. The germline gives CDR1 SQVTM, CDR2 ANQGSEA. CDR3 nucleotides: TGCAGCGTTGTGGCCGGAACCTACAATGAGCAGTTCTTC. It encodes CSVVAGTYNEQFF.

In nucleotides, the CDR3 is TGTGCCACCGGGAAGTTAGCGGGAGATGAGACCCAGTACTTC. Translation gives CATGKLAGDETQYF. The chain joins TRBV27 to TRBJ2-5; 9 nucleotides match TRBD2. V dropped 10 bases and J dropped 5; count of bases not matched to a gene: 11. Looked up from germline, CDR1 is MNHEY and CDR2 is SMNVEV (reference sequence). The length of the CDR3 is 14 residues.

The V and J genes are TRBV7-9 and TRBJ2-3, with D possibly being TRBD1 or TRBD2 (6 bases each). The CDR3 totals 15 residues. CDR1 and CDR2 (germline): SEHNR, FQNEAQ (reference sequence). Trimming took 4 bases from V and 6 from J, leaving 17 bases between them. The CDR3 here is CASSSPEVGGDTQYF. The CDR3 nucleotides are TGTGCCAGCAGCTCCCCGGAGGTAGGGGGGGATACGCAGTATTTT.

The chain joins TRBV28 to TRBJ1-1; TRBD1 agrees at 7 bases. Unmatched junction bases numbered 9, after V lost 5 bases and J lost 9 bases. Germline V gives CDR1 MDHEN, CDR2 SYDVKM. CDR3 length equals 13 residues. This CDR3 reads CASSQGGPSQAFF. The CDR3 DNA sequence: TGTGCCAGCAGTCAGGGGGGCCCAAGCCAAGCTTTCTTT.

The rearrangement uses TRBV7-9 and TRBJ2-3, with TRBD2 identical over 7 bases. Trimming took 5 bases from V and 5 from J; bases not matched to a gene: 13. CDR1 and CDR2 (germline): SEHNR, FQNEAQ (reference sequence). This CDR3 has 16 residues. In DNA, the CDR3 is TGTGCCAGCAGCCAACCCCCCGGGACTAAGGGAGATACGCAGTATTTT. It specifies CASSQPPGTKGDTQYF.

This clone was picked up one time. V and J are TRBV19 and TRBJ1-1; D call uncertain. Germline V CDR1 and CDR2: LNHDA, SQIVND (reference sequence). The CDR3 consists of 12 residues. Trimming took off 3 bases at V and 6 bases at J, with 8 bases between the two ends. The CDR3 is CASSINTAEAFF. The DNA for the CDR3 is TGTGCCAGTAGTATTAACACCGCTGAAGCTTTCTTT.

This sequence joins TRBV19 and TRBJ2-6, with D possibly being TRBD1 (5 bases). Germline CDR1 reads LNHDA; CDR2 reads SQIVND (reference sequence). V lost 9 bases to trimming and J lost 0 bases, with 24 bases between them. This CDR3 region has 19 residues. CDR3 residues: CASTGRQSLPSSGANVLTF. The CDR3 coding sequence is TGTGCCAGCACGGGCCGACAGAGCCTACCCTCCTCTGGGGCCAACGTCCTGACTTTC.

The chain carries TRBV6-5 and TRBJ2-3, with 11 bases aligning to TRBD1. The CDR3 runs to 15 residues. The germline V gene encodes CDR1 MNHEY and CDR2 SVGAGI. V shed 4 bases and J 4 bases; nucleotides not matched to a gene: 4. CDR3 loop: CASSSPGQGADTQYF. The CDR3 nucleotides read TGTGCCAGCAGTTCACCGGGACAGGGGGCAGATACGCAGTATTTT.

This clone appeared a single time. This sequence joins TRBV4-1 and TRBJ1-2; D uncertain. V gave up 0 bases and J gave up 0 bases, with 8 bases separating them. The V gene's germline CDR1 is MGHRA and CDR2 YSYEKL. There are 15 residues in the CDR3. The CDR3 DNA is TGCGCCAGCAGCCAAGATCCGTTAGCTAACTATGGCTACACCTTC. Its protein product is CASSQDPLANYGYTF.

The rearrangement joins TRBV5-5 to TRBJ1-1; D ambiguous. Germline V gives CDR1 SGHKS, CDR2 YYEKEE (reference sequence). The V and J ends lost 2 bases and 6 bases respectively, with 11 bases between them. This CDR3 has 13 amino acids. The CDR3 is CASSLSSFSEAFF. The CDR3 nucleotides read TGTGCCAGCAGCTTATCAAGTTTTTCTGAAGCTTTCTTT.

The chain combines TRBV18 with TRBJ1-1; D unresolved. V was cut by 6 bases and J by 0 bases, with 14 bases left in between. Germline assignment: CDR1 KGHSH and CDR2 LQKENI. This CDR3 comprises 15 residues. The CDR3 spells CASSLAAIMNTEAFF. CDR3 coding DNA: TGTGCCAGCTCGCTCGCGGCCATCATGAACACTGAAGCTTTCTTT.

This chain links TRBV29-1 with TRBJ2-7; TRBD2 matches 10 bases. The CDR3 sequence is 14 residues long. The trim removed 3 bases at V and 2 bases at J, leaving 4 bases unmatched. Germline CDR1 reads SQVTM; CDR2 reads ANQGSEA. As DNA, the CDR3 is TGCAGCGTTGATCTAAGCGGGGGGGCCTACGAGCAGTACTTC. Protein sequence: CSVDLSGGAYEQYF.

V and J are TRBV7-9 and TRBJ2-1; D gene unclear. CDR1 is SEHNR, CDR2 FQNEAQ, per germline (reference sequence). The CDR3 has 11 residues. V was cut by 6 bases and J by 3 bases, with 3 bases left in between. The CDR3 protein is CASRDYNEQFF. The CDR3 DNA follows: TGTGCCAGCAGGGACTACAATGAGCAGTTCTTC.

This clone appeared a few times. The chain has TRBV29-1 and TRBJ1-5, with no clear D. CDR3 size: 13 residues. Germline V gene sequence: CDR1 SQVTM, CDR2 ANQGSEA. V was shortened by 2 bases and J by 2 bases, with 7 bases between the two germline ends. The CDR3 sequence: CSVEFGGNQPQHF. CDR3 nucleotides: TGCAGCGTTGAATTCGGGGGCAATCAGCCCCAGCATTTT. The whole variable domain, filled in from reference TRBV29-1 and TRBJ1-5, reads SAVISQKPSRDICQRGTSLTIQCQVDSQVTMMFWYRQQPGQSLTLIATANQGSEATYESGFVIDKFPISRPNLTFSTLTVSNMSPEDSSIYLCSVEFGGNQPQHFGDGTRLSIL.